This TCR beta chain was documented in a study of regulatory T cells in long-lasting Graves disease. Details on this clonotype: This clone may be a read error of a much larger clone one base away.

Building of the TCR beta libraries involved iRepertoire HTBI primers and Arm-PCR of CDR3 regions. A single record per CDR3 protein comes from TCRdb applying MiXCR to the multiplex PCR reads. The sample includes approximately 400,000 distinct CDR3 sequences, approximately 15% of them seen just once. The CDR3 loop spans 13 amino acids. The germline V gene has CDR1 LGHDT and CDR2 YNNKEL (reference sequence). The V and J ends lost 8 bases and 5 bases, in that order; junction bases with no gene match: 8. Indicated time point: newly diagnosed GD, antithyroid drugs for less than 3 months. PBMC RNA was the source of the TCR library. This sample also appeared in a second study, on T cells in Graves' hyperthyroidism and ophthalmopathy.

The chain is built from TRBV3-1 and TRBJ2-5, with 7 positions matching TRBD2. The source material was peripheral blood mononuclear cells (PBMCs), sampled at new diagnosis, from a patient treated with antithyroid drugs. The TCR sequence derives from a woman aged 30 to 39 with Graves disease. CDR3 sequence: CASRRTRGETQYF. The CDR3 nucleotides read TGTGCCAGCCGCCGGACTAGAGGGGAGACCCAGTACTTC.